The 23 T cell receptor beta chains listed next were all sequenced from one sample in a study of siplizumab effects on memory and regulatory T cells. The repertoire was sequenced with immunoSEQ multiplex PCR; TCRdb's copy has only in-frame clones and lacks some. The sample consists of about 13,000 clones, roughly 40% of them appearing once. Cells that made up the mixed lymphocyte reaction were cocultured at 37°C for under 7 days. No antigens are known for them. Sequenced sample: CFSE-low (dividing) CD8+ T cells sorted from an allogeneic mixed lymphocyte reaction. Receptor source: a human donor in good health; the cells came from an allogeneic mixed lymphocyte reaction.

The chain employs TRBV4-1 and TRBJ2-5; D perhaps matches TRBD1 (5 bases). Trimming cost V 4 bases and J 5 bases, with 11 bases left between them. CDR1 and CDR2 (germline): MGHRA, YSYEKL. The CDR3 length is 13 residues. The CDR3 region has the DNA TGCGCCAGCAGCCCCCAGGGCGTGGAGACCCAGTACTTC. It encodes CASSPQGVETQYF.

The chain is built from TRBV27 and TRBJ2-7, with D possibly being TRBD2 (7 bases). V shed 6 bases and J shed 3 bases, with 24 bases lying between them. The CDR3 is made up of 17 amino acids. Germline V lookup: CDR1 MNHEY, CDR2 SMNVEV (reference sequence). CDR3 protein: CASSQFGGGDRRYEQYF. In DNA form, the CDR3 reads TGTGCCAGCAGCCAATTTGGGGGGGGTGACAGGCGCTACGAGCAGTACTTC.

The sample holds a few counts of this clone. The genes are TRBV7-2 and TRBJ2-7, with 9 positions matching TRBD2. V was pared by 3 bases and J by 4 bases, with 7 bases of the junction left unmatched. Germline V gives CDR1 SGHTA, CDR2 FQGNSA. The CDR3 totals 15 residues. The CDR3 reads CASSLTSGGTYEQYF. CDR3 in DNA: TGTGCCAGCAGCTTGACTAGCGGAGGGACGTACGAGCAGTACTTC.

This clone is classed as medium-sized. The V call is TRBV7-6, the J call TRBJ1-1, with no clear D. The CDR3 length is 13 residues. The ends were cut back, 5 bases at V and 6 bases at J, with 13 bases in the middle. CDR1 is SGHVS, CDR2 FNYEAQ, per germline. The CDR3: CASSPPLSPEAFF. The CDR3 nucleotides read TGTGCCAGCAGCCCCCCCCTTTCCCCTGAAGCTTTCTTT.

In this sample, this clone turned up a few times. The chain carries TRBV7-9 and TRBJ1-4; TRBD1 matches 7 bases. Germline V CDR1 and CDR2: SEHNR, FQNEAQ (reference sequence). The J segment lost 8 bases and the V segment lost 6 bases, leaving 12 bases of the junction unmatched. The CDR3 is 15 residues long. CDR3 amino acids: CASSYKQGLREKLFF. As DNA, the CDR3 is TGTGCCAGCAGTTACAAACAGGGGCTCAGGGAAAAACTGTTTTTT.

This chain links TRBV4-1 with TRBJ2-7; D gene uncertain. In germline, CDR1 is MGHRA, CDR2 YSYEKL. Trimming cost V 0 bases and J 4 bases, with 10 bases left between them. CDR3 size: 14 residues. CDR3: CASSQDATAYEQYF. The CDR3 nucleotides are TGCGCCAGCAGCCAAGACGCCACAGCGTACGAGCAGTACTTC.

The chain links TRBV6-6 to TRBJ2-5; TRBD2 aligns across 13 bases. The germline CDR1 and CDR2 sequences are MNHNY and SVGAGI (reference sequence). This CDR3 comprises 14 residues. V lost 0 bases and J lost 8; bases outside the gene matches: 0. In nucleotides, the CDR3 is TGTGCCAGCAGTTACTCGGGACTAGCGGGAACCCAGTACTTC. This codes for CASSYSGLAGTQYF.

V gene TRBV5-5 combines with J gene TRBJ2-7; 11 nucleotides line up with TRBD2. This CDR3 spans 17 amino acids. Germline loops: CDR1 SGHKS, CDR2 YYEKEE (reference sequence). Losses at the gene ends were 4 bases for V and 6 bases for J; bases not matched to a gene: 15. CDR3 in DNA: TGTGCCAGCAGCCGGCCCGTAGCGGGAGGGCCTTCGCCCGAGCAGTACTTC. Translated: CASSRPVAGGPSPEQYF.

The CDR3, as DNA: TGTGCCAGCAGTTTCGGGACAATGAACACCGGGGAGCTGTTTTTT. It specifies CASSFGTMNTGELFF. This rearrangement joins TRBV6-1 to TRBJ2-2, with D perhaps matching TRBD1 (6 bases). The CDR3 covers 15 residues. CDR1 is MNHNS, CDR2 SASEGT, per germline. Trimming took off 5 bases at V and 1 base at J, with 11 bases between the two ends.

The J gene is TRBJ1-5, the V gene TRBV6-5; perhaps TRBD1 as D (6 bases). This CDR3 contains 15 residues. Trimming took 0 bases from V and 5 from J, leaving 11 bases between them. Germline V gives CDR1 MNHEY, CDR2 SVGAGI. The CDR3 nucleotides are TGTGCCAGCAGTTACTCGGGCAGGGGTGATCAGCCCCAGCATTTT. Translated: CASSYSGRGDQPQHF.

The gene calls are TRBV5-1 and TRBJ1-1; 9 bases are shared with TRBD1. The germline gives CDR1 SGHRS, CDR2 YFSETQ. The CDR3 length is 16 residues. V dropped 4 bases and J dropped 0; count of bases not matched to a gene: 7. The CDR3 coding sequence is TGCGCCAGCAGCATTACAGGGGGCGTCTTGAACACTGAAGCTTTCTTT. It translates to CASSITGGVLNTEAFF.

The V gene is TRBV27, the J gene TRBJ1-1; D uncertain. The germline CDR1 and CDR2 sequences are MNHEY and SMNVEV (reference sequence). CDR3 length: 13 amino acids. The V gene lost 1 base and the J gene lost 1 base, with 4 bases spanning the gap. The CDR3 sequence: CASSLFANTEAFF. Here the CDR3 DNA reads TGTGCCAGCAGTTTATTTGCGAACACTGAAGCTTTCTTT.

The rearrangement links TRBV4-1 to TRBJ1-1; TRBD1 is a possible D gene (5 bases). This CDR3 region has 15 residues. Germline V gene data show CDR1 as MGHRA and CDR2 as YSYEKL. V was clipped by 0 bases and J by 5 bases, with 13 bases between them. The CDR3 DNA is TGCGCCAGCAGCCAAGATCTTGGGGGTTTAACTGAAGCTTTCTTT. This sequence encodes CASSQDLGGLTEAFF.

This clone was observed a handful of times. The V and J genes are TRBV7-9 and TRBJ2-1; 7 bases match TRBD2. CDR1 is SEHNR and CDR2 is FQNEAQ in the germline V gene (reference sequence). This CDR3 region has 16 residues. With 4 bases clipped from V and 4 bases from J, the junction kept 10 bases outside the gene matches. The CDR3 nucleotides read TGTGCCAGCAGCTCCACTACACTAGCGACATACAATGAGCAGTTCTTC. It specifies CASSSTTLATYNEQFF.

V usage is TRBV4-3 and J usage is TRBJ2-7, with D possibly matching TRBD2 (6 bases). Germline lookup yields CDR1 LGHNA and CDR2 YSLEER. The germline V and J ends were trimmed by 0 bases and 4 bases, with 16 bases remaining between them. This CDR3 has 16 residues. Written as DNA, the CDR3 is TGCGCCAGCAGCCAAGATTATTCCGGGGGTCTTTACGAGCAGTACTTC. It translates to CASSQDYSGGLYEQYF.

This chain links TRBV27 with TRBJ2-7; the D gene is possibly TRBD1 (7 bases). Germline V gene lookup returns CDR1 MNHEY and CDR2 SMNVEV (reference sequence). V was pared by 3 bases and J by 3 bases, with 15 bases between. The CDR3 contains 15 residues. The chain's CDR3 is CASSFGGDSYYEQYF. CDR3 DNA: TGTGCCAGCAGTTTTGGAGGGGACAGTTACTACGAGCAGTACTTC.

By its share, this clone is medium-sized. CDR3 protein: CAISEGNSYNEQFF. The CDR3 region has the DNA TGTGCCATCAGTGAGGGGAACTCCTACAATGAGCAGTTCTTC. The rearrangement links TRBV10-3 to TRBJ2-1; D is unresolved. CDR1 and CDR2 (germline): ENHRY, SYGVKD. V lost 2 bases, J lost 0 bases, and 5 bases lay in between. The CDR3 runs to 14 residues.

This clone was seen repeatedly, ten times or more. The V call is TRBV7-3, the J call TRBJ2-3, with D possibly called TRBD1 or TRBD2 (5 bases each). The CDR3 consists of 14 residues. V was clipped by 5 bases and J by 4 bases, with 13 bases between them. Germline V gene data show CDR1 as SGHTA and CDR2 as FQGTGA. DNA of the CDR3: TGTGCCAGCAGCAAAGGTTTGGGGGCAGATACGCAGTATTTT. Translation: CASSKGLGADTQYF.

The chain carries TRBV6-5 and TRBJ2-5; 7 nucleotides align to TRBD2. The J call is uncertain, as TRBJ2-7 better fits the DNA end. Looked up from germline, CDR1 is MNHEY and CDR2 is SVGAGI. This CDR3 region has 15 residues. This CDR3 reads CASSYSGGSYYEQYF. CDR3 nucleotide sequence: TGTGCCAGCAGTTACTCGGGCGGGAGTTACTACGAGCAGTACTTC.

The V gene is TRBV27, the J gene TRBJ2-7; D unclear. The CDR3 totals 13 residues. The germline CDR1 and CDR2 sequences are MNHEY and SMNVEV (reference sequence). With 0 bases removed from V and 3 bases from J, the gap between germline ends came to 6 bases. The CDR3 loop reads CASSLSEYYEQYF. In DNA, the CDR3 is TGTGCCAGCAGTTTATCGGAATACTACGAGCAGTACTTC.

The CDR3 bases are TGTGCCAGCAGTGGTGGACTAGCGGGTTCCTACGAGCAGTACTTC. Translation gives CASSGGLAGSYEQYF. The chain employs TRBV27 and TRBJ2-7; 11 bases align to TRBD2. CDR3 size: 15 residues. Germline loops: CDR1 MNHEY, CDR2 SMNVEV (reference sequence). The V gene end was trimmed by 5 bases and the J gene end by 1 base; junction bases not matched to a gene: 4.

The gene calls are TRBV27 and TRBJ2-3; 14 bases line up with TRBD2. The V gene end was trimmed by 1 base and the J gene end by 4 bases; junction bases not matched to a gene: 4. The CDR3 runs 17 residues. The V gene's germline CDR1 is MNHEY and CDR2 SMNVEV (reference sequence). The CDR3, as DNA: TGTGCCAGCAGTTTATTGACTAGCGGGGGGGCATCAGATACGCAGTATTTT. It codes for CASSLLTSGGASDTQYF.

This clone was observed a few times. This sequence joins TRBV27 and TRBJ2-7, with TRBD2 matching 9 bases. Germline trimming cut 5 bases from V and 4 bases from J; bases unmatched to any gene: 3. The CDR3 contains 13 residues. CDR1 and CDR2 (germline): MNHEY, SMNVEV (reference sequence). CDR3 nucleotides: TGTGCCAGCAGTCAGCTAGCGGGATACGAGCAGTACTTC. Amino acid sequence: CASSQLAGYEQYF.